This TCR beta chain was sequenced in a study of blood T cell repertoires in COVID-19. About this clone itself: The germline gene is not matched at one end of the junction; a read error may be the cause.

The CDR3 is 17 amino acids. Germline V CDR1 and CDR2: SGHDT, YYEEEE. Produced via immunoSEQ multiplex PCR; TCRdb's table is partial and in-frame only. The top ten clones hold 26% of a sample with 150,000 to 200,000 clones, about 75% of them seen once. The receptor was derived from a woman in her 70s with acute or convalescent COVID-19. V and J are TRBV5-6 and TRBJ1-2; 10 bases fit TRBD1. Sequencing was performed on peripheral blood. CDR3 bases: TGTGCCAGCAGCCCCCGGGACAGGGGCTCTACAACCTATGTCTACACCTTC. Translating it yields CASSPRDRGSTTYVYTF.